Following are 5 T cell receptor beta chains from one sample sequenced in a study of cytomegalovirus exposure and HLA in healthy donors. PCR was performed using 60 Vbeta and 13 Jbeta primers. The method was immunoSEQ multiplex PCR; TCRdb's version includes in-frame clones alone and lacks a portion of them. The sample features 130,000 or so clones, with 2% in its top ten. Sequencing was done on a sample of PBMCs. The receptors derive from a woman between 55 and 75 years old in good health and CMV-seronegative.

The chain combines TRBV7-9 with TRBJ1-6, with 8 bases that match TRBD1. CDR1 is SEHNR, CDR2 FQNEAQ, per germline (reference sequence). J lost 14 bases, V lost 3 bases, and 12 bases had no gene match. The length of the CDR3 is 15 residues. This chain's CDR3 is CASSFSGTGDPALHF. In DNA form, the CDR3 reads TGTGCCAGCAGCTTCTCCGGGACAGGTGACCCGGCCCTCCACTTT.

This chain connects TRBV10-2 to TRBJ1-1; 10 bases map to TRBD1. Losses at the gene ends were 6 bases for V and 0 bases for J; bases not matched to a gene: 4. CDR1 and CDR2 (germline): WSHSY, SAAADI. CDR3 size: 15 residues. CDR3 loop: CASRAGQGMNTEAFF. The CDR3 bases are TGCGCCAGCAGAGCGGGACAGGGGATGAACACTGAAGCTTTCTTT.

The chain has TRBV4-1 and TRBJ2-5; D not certain. This CDR3 spans 11 amino acids. Deletions cut 4 bases from V and 2 bases from J, with 2 bases between. CDR1 is MGHRA and CDR2 is YSYEKL in the germline V gene. The CDR3: CASSLQETQYF. CDR3 in DNA: TGCGCCAGCAGCCTACAAGAGACCCAGTACTTC.

The J gene is TRBJ2-7, the V gene TRBV5-8; TRBD2 might be the D (5 bases). The CDR3 runs to 15 residues. V shed 2 bases and J shed 2 bases, with 14 bases lying between them. In germline, CDR1 is SGHTS, CDR2 YDEGEE. The CDR3 here is CASSFYGMGTYEQYF. CDR3 sequence (DNA): TGTGCCAGCAGCTTTTACGGGATGGGGACCTACGAGCAGTACTTC.

This chain links TRBV5-1 with TRBJ1-1; TRBD1 matches 8 bases. The CDR3 contains 20 residues. Looked up from germline, CDR1 is SGHRS and CDR2 is YFSETQ. V was pared by 1 base and J by 6 bases, with 23 bases of the junction left unmatched. The CDR3 coding sequence is TGCGCCAGCAGCTTGTTTAGTTCGCCACCACCAGGGGGGACAGGCGCTGAAGCTTTCTTT. Translating gives CASSLFSSPPPGGTGAEAFF.